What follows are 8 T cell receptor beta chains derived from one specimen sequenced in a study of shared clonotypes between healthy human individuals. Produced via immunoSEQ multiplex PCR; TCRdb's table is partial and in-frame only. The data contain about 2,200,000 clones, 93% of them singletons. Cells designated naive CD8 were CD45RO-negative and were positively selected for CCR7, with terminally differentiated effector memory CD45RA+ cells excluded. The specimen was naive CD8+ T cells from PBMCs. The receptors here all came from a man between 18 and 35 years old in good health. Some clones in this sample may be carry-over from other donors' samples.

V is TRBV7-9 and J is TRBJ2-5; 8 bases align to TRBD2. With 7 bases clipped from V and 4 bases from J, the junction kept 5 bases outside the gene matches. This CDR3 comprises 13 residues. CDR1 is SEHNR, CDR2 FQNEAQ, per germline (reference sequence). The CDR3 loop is CASTREGPETQYF. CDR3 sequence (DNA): TGTGCCAGCACCCGGGAGGGCCCAGAGACCCAGTACTTC.

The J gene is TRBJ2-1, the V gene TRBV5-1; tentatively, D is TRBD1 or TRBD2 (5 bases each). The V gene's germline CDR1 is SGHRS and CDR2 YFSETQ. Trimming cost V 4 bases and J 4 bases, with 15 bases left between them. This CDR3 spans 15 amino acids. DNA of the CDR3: TGCGCCAGCAGCCCACCGGGACCGAATTACAATGAGCAGTTCTTC. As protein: CASSPPGPNYNEQFF.

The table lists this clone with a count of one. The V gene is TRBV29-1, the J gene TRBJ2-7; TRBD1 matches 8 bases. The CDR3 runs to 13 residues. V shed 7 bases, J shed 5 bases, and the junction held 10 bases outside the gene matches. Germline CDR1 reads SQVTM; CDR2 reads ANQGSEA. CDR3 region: CSATAGGADEQYF. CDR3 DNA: TGCAGCGCAACCGCAGGGGGCGCCGACGAGCAGTACTTC.

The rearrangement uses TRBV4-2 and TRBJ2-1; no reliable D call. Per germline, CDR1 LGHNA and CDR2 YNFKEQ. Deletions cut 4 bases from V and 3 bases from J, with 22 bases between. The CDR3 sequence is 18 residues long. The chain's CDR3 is CASSPGLEGDRFYNEQFF. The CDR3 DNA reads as TGTGCCAGCAGCCCCGGCTTAGAAGGAGACCGGTTCTACAATGAGCAGTTCTTC.

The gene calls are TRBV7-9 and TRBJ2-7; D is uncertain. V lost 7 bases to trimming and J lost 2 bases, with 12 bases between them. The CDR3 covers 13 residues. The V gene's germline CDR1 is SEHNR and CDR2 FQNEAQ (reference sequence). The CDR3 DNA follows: TGTGCCAGCACCTCAGGACGGACCTACGAGCAGTACTTC. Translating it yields CASTSGRTYEQYF.

The CDR3 DNA reads TGTGCCAGCACCAGACCGACAGGCGGCAATCAGCCCCAGCATTTT. This sequence encodes CASTRPTGGNQPQHF. The rearrangement joins TRBV28 to TRBJ1-5, with a tentative D call TRBD1 (6 bases). The germline V and J ends were trimmed by 7 bases and 2 bases, with 15 bases remaining between them. This CDR3 is 15 amino acids long. Germline CDR1 is MDHEN and CDR2 is SYDVKM. Drawing the rest from reference TRBV28 and TRBJ1-5, the complete variable domain is DVKVTQSSRYLVKRTGEKVFLECVQDMDHENMFWYRQDPGLGLRLIYFSYDVKMKEKGDIPEGYSVSREKKERFSLILESASTNQTSMYLCASTRPTGGNQPQHFGDGTRLSIL.

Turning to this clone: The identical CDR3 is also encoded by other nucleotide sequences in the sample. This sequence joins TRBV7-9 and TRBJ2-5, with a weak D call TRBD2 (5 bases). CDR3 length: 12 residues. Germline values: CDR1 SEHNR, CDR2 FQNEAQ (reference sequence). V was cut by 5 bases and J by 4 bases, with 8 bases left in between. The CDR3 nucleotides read TGTGCCAGCAGCCTAGGGAGAGAGACCCAGTACTTC. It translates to CASSLGRETQYF.

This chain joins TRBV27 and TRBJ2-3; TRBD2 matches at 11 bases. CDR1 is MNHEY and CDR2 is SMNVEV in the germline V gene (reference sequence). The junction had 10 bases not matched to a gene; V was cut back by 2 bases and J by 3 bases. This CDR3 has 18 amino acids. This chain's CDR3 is CASSLTVRLAGGTDTQYF. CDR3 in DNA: TGTGCCAGCAGTTTAACTGTAAGGCTAGCGGGAGGTACAGATACGCAGTATTTT.